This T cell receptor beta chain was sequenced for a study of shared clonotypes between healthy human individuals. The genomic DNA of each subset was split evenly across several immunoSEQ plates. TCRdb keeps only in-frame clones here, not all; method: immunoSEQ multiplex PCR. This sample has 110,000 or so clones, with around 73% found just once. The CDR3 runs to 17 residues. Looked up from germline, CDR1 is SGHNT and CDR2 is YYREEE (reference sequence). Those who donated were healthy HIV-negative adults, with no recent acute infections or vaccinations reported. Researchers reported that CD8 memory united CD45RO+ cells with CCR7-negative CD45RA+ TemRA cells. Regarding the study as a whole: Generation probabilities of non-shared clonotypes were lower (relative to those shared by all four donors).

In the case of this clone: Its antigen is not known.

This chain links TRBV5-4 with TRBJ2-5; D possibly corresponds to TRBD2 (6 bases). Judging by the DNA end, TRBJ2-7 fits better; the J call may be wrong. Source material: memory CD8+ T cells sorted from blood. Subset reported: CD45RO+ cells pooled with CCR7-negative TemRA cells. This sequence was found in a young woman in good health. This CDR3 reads CASSFFGNSGHSYEQYF. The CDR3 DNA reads TGTGCCAGCAGCTTCTTCGGTAATAGCGGCCACTCCTACGAGCAGTACTTC.